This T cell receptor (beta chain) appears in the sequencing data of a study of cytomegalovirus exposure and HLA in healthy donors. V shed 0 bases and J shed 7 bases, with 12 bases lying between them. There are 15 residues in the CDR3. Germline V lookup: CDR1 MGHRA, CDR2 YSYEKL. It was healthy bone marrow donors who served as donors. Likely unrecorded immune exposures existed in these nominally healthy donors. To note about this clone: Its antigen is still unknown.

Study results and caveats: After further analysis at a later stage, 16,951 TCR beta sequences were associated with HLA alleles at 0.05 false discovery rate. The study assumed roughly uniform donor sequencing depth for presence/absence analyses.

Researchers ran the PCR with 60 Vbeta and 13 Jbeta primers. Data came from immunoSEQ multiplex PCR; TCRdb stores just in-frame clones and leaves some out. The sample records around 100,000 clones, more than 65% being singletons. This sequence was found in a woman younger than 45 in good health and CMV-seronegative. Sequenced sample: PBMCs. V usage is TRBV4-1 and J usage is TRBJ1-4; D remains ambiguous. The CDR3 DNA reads TGCGCCAGCAGCCAAGATCAGGACTTTGGTGAAAAACTGTTTTTT. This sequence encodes CASSQDQDFGEKLFF.